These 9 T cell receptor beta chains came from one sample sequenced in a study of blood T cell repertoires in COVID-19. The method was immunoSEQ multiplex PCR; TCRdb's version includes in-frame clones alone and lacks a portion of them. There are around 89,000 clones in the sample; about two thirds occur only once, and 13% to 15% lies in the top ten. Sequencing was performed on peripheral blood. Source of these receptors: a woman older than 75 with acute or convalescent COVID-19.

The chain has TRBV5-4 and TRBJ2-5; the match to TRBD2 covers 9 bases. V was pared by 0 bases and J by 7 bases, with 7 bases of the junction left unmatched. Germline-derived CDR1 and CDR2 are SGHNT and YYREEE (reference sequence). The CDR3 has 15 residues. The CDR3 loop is CASSLELAGLGTQYF. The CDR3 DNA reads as TGTGCCAGCAGCTTGGAACTAGCGGGTCTCGGGACCCAGTACTTC.

The CDR3 protein is CASSQIFQPQHF. The CDR3 DNA reads as TGTGCCAGCAGCCAAATATTTCAGCCCCAGCATTTT. The rearrangement uses TRBV3-1 (or the pseudogene TRBV3-2) and TRBJ1-5; no reliable D call. This CDR3 region has 12 residues. V was clipped by 2 bases and J by 6 bases, with 5 bases between them. Germline lookup yields CDR1 LGHDT and CDR2 YNNKEL (reference sequence).

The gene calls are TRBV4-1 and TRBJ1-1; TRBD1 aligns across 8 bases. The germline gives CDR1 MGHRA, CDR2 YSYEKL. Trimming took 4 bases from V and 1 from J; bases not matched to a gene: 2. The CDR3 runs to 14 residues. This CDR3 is CASSPDRGNTEAFF. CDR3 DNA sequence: TGCGCCAGCAGCCCCGACAGGGGGAACACTGAAGCTTTCTTT.

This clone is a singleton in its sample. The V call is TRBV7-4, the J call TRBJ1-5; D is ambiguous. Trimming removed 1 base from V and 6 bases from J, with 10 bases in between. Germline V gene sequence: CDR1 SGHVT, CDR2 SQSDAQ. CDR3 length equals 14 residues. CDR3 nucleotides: TGTGCCAGCAGCTTAGGAGCAGGTTGTCAGCCCCAGCATTTT. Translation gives CASSLGAGCQPQHF.

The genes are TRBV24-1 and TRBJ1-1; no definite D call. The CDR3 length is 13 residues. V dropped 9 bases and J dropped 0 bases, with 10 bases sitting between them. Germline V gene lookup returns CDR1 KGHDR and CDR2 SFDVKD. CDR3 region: CATWREMNTEAFF. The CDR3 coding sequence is TGTGCCACCTGGCGGGAGATGAACACTGAAGCTTTCTTT.

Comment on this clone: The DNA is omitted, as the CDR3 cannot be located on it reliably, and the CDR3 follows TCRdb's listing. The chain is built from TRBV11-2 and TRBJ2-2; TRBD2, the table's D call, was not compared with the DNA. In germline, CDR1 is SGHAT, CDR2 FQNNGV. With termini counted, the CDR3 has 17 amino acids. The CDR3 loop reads CGPPMPSGGGRPGSCFF.

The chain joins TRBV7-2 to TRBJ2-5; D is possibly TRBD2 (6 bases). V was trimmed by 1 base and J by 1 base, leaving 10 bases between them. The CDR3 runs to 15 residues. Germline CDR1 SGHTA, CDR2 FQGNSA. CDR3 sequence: CASSLERAPQETQYF. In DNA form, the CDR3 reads TGTGCCAGCAGCTTAGAGCGGGCGCCCCAAGAGACCCAGTACTTC.

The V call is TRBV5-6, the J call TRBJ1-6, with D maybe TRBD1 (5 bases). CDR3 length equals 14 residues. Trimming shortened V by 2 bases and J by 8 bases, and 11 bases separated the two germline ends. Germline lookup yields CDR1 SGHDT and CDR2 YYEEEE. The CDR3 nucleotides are TGTGCCAGCAGCTTCCCTGGGGGGGATTCACCCCTCCACTTT. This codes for CASSFPGGDSPLHF. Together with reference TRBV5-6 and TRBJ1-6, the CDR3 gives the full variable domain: DAGVTQSPTHLIKTRGQQVTLRCSPKSGHDTVSWYQQALGQGPQFIFQYYEEEERQRGNFPDRFSGHQFPNYSSELNVNALLLGDSALYLCASSFPGGDSPLHFGNGTRLTVT.

This CDR3 reads CASSFGGSYEQYF. Here the CDR3 DNA reads TGTGCCAGCAGCTTTGGAGGCAGCTACGAGCAGTACTTC. V is TRBV5-5 and J is TRBJ2-7; a weak D match, TRBD2 (5 bases). Per the germline V gene, CDR1 is SGHKS and CDR2 is YYEKEE (reference sequence). This CDR3 is built from 13 residues. V lost 2 bases to trimming and J lost 3 bases, with 9 bases between them.